The 12 T cell receptor beta chains below were found in one sample sequenced in a study of neoadjuvant anti-PD-1 for oral cavity cancer. This table comes from immunoSEQ multiplex PCR, and its TCRdb copy is limited to in-frame clones, with some not included. The sample records 60,000 to 75,000 clones, about 86% being singletons. Sequenced material: PBMCs, taken before nivolumab (anti-PD-1) treatment. Receptors originate from a person aged 35-79 years with oral cavity squamous cell carcinoma.

This sequence joins TRBV5-5 and TRBJ2-2; D is ambiguous. Germline V gene sequence: CDR1 SGHKS, CDR2 YYEKEE (reference sequence). V was clipped by 3 bases and J by 3 bases, with 6 bases between them. The CDR3 consists of 13 residues. This CDR3 reads CASSSTYTGELFF. The CDR3 DNA reads as TGTGCCAGCAGCTCGACCTACACCGGGGAGCTGTTTTTT.

The J gene is TRBJ1-1, the V gene TRBV6-4; D remains ambiguous. V lost 4 bases and J 1 base, leaving 7 bases between the germline ends. The V gene's germline CDR1 is MRHNA and CDR2 SNTAGT. The CDR3 extends over 13 amino acids. The CDR3 spells CASSVRSNTEAFF. In DNA, the CDR3 is TGTGCCAGCAGTGTACGGTCGAACACTGAAGCTTTCTTT.

This chain joins TRBV19 and TRBJ2-3, with D tentatively TRBD2 (6 bases). Germline V gene lookup returns CDR1 LNHDA and CDR2 SQIVND (reference sequence). The CDR3 runs to 12 residues. V dropped 6 bases and J dropped 7 bases, with 11 bases sitting between them. This CDR3 reads CASSRSGYTQYF. The CDR3 bases are TGTGCCAGTAGCAGAAGCGGGTATACGCAGTATTTT. The whole variable domain, remainder taken from reference TRBV19 and TRBJ2-3, is DGGITQSPKYLFRKEGQNVTLSCEQNLNHDAMYWYRQDPGQGLRLIYYSQIVNDFQKGDIAEGYSVSREKKESFPLTVTSAQKNPTAFYLCASSRSGYTQYFGPGTRLTVL.

This clone has only a few counts. The chain has TRBV6-4 and TRBJ2-1; D may be TRBD1 (5 bases). The CDR3 spans 16 residues. Germline loops: CDR1 MRHNA, CDR2 SNTAGT. V was pared by 0 bases and J by 1 base, with 10 bases between. CDR3 amino acids: CASSDSVGASYNEQFF. The CDR3, as DNA: TGTGCCAGCAGTGACTCAGTAGGGGCTTCCTACAATGAGCAGTTCTTC.

J is TRBJ1-5 and V is TRBV18; D is possibly TRBD1 (5 bases). CDR3 length: 16 amino acids. In germline, CDR1 is KGHSH, CDR2 LQKENI. Trimming pared 0 bases from V and 1 base from J, leaving 10 bases between. CDR3: CASSPPGGSSNQPQHF. The CDR3 DNA sequence: TGTGCCAGCTCACCACCGGGGGGTTCAAGCAATCAGCCCCAGCATTTT.

The rearrangement uses TRBV5-1 and TRBJ1-3, with D perhaps TRBD1 (5 bases). Germline lookup yields CDR1 SGHRS and CDR2 YFSETQ. The CDR3 spans 15 residues. The V end was cut by 1 base, the J end by 0 bases, with 8 bases between. In DNA, the CDR3 is TGCGCCAGCAGCTTGCGGGGGATCTCTGGAAACACCATATATTTT. Amino acids: CASSLRGISGNTIYF.

CDR3 coding DNA: TGTGCCAGTGGTGGACAGGGTTTCAGTCAGCCCCAGCATTTT. It translates to CASGGQGFSQPQHF. This chain uses TRBV19 with TRBJ1-5; TRBD1 matches 8 bases. The CDR3 runs 14 residues. The junction had 9 bases not matched to a gene; V was cut back by 8 bases and J by 6 bases. CDR1 LNHDA and CDR2 SQIVND come from the germline V gene (reference sequence).

There are a few counts of this clone. V and J are TRBV7-3 and TRBJ2-7; 8 bases are shared with TRBD1. The CDR3 is 14 amino acids. CDR1 is SGHTA, CDR2 FQGTGA, per germline. Losses at the gene ends were 5 bases for V and 3 bases for J; bases not matched to a gene: 6. CDR3 residues: CASSRGQGRYEQYF. The CDR3 DNA sequence: TGTGCCAGCAGCCGAGGACAGGGACGCTACGAGCAGTACTTC.

V usage is TRBV7-8 and J usage is TRBJ2-7; 7 positions agree with TRBD1. Germline V lookup: CDR1 SGHVS, CDR2 FQNEAQ. Trimming cost V 4 bases and J 5 bases; bases outside gene matches: 11. There are 15 residues in the CDR3. The CDR3 coding sequence is TGTGCCAGCAGCTCTATGACAGGGAAAAGGAACGAGCAGTACTTC. This encodes CASSSMTGKRNEQYF. The full variable domain, in which reference TRBV7-8 and TRBJ2-7 provide the parts outside the CDR3, is GAGVSQSPRYKVAKRGQDVALRCDPISGHVSLFWYQQALGQGPEFLTYFQNEAQLDKSGLPSDRFFAERPEGSVSTLKIQRTQQEDSAVYLCASSSMTGKRNEQYFGPGTRLTVT.

The V gene is TRBV4-1, the J gene TRBJ2-7; no firm D call. The germline V and J ends were trimmed by 1 base and 8 bases, with 15 bases remaining between them. Germline V gives CDR1 MGHRA, CDR2 YSYEKL. This CDR3 region has 14 residues. In DNA form, the CDR3 reads TGCGCCAGCAGCCAAGTAGTTAGGGAAAGAAAGCAGTACTTC. Its translation is CASSQVVRERKQYF.

The chain joins TRBV7-9 to TRBJ2-1; TRBD1 matches at 7 bases. Germline V gives CDR1 SEHNR, CDR2 FQNEAQ (reference sequence). Trimming took 4 bases from V and 6 from J; bases not matched to a gene: 12. The CDR3 contains 16 residues. CDR3 sequence reads: CASSSKTGLRGNEQFF. The CDR3 nucleotides are TGTGCCAGCAGCTCGAAGACAGGGTTAAGGGGCAATGAGCAGTTCTTC.

The rearrangement links TRBV4-2 to TRBJ1-2; D perhaps matches TRBD1 (6 bases). V dropped 1 base and J dropped 4 bases, with 16 bases sitting between them. Germline CDR1 LGHNA, CDR2 YNFKEQ. The CDR3 consists of 16 residues. The CDR3 is CASSQASSGETYGYTF. DNA of the CDR3: TGTGCCAGCAGCCAAGCTAGCTCAGGGGAGACCTATGGCTACACCTTC.